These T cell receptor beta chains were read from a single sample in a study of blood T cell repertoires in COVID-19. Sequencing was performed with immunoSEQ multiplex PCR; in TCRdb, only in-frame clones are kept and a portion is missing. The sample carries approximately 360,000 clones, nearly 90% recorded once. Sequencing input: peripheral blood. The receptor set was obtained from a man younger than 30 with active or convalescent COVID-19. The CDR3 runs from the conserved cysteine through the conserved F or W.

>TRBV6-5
CASRDTSGGGIQYF
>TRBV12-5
CASGRDRNYGYTF
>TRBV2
CASIGARNQPQHF
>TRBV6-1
CASSEDPGDYGYTF
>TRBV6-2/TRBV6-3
CASSEGLAPLGYEQYF
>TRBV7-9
CASSLGEGWNSPLHF
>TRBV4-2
CASSPTTTDTQYF
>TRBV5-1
CASSHGTRSNTQYF
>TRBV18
CASSPPGVAYEQYF
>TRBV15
CATSSGTGSYEQYF
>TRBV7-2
CASSLNHRFWGTGGTEQYF
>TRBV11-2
CASSPDRVIHF
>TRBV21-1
CASSAVGYSPGLAGGPSKKTQYF
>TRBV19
CASLQGNTEAFF
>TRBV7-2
CASSFQQGLNTEAFF
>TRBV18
CASSNQGTHGYTF
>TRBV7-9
CASLRDRGAKTQYF
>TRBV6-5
CASISGTGHGTF
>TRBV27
CASSAGTQAYEQYF
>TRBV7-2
CASSPGTIVGYTF
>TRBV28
CASLRGQREKLFF
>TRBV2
CASREGAGNTIYF
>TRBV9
CASSVGLAETNIQYF
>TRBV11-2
CASSLAPGGAGGELFF
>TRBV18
CASSPEGAYEQYF
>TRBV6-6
CASSRDSTYEQYF
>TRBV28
CASSNPAGHFEKLFF
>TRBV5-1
CASSLANRGADTQYF
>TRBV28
CASSRNRQILNTEAFF
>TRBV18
CASSPRGGGQPQHF
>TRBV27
CASSLKTVSGGSYGYTF
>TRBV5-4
CASSLANRGPSSGNTIYF
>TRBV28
CASSMQGAVGSPLHF
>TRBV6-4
CASSAAGLREQFF
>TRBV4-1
CASSHPGTGSTEAFF
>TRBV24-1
CATSEPGLAGDTGELFF
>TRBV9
CASSASNTGELFF
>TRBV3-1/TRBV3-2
CASSQAPGATFKNIQYF
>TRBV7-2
CASSLESGLIGTNGYTF
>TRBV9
CASTLGGGGSTDTQYF
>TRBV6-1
CASSDKRSGATYEQYF
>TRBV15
CATSGGPGVNQPQHF
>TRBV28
CASRSSDRSLENTIYF
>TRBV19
CASSITGGYSNQPQHF
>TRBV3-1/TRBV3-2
CASSQTSGSLNEQFF
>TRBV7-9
CASSPPPGMNTEAFF
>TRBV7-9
CASSAPKDLSEQYF
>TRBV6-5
CASGPAGGIDEQYF
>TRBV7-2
CASSQGRVNQPQHF
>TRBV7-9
CASSLAQGPLEAQHF
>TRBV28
CASRPPSLGAFF
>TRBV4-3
CASSQALEGIEQYF
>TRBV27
CASSFLIAGTTDTQYF
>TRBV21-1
CASSKVGGAGNTIYF
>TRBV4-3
CASSQSMAGLEGYTF